In its sample, the clone carrying this T cell receptor (beta chain) was seen a few times. Its cognate antigen is unknown. The record originates from a study of blood T cells in healthy people across ages. Study outcomes and limitations: The CMV status of each donor remained undetermined, and this could have confounded shifts in expanded clonotypes.

Per the germline V gene, CDR1 is MNHNS and CDR2 is SASEGT. V lost 8 bases, J lost 8 bases, and 21 bases lay in between. The CDR3 sequence is 14 residues long. A second PCR of roughly 7 to 11 cycles used a sample-barcoded 5' primer and a J-beta primer mix. Every single cDNA molecule received a tag from a template-switch adaptor with 12 random nucleotides. TCRdb re-called the 5' RACE reads through MiXCR, storing one row per CDR3 protein. The table shows 720,000 or so distinct CDR3 sequences, with around 38% occurring only once. The TCR was taken from a man older than 75 in good health. The chain joins TRBV6-1 to TRBJ1-2; perhaps TRBD1 as D (5 bases). The sample was blood. DNA for the CDR3: TGTGCCAGCGCCCCCGGGGCAGGCCGGGGAGGCTACACCTTC. Its translation is CASAPGAGRGGYTF.